Listed below are T cell receptor beta chains from one sample, sequenced in a study of blood T cells in healthy people across ages. TCRdb passed the 5' RACE reads through MiXCR, listing each CDR3 protein once. This sample has about 1.5 million distinct CDR3 sequences; 35% to 45% occur once, and the top ten carry about 3.8%. The sequenced sample was blood. Receptors were obtained from a woman between 18 and 29 years old in good health. CDR3s include the opening cysteine and the closing phenylalanine or tryptophan. The order of the fields is clone size, V gene, J gene, D gene, CDR3 protein, CDR3 DNA. D genes are given only for firm matches. The listing skips clone size in some rows; elsewhere it reads once, few, many or a size class.

.	TRBV7-6	TRBJ1-2	.	CASSLVASQPYGHTF	TGTGCCAGCAGCTTAGTGGCTAGCCAACCCTATGGCCACACCTTC
.	TRBV7-2	TRBJ2-5	TRBD2	CASSLDSRGAQYF	TGTGCCAGCAGCTTAGACTCGCGGGGGGCTCAGTACTTC
once	TRBV4-3	TRBJ1-2	.	CASGQVGGGGYTF	TGCGCCAGCGGCCAAGTGGGGGGCGGTGGCTACACCTTC
.	TRBV7-9	TRBJ1-2	TRBD1	CASSFPPGTANYGYTF	TGTGCCAGCAGCTTCCCACCCGGGACAGCAAACTATGGCTACACCTTC
.	TRBV20-1	TRBJ2-5	TRBD2	CSARLPGLAGITTQYF	TGCAGTGCTAGGTTACCGGGACTAGCGGGGATAACTACCCAGTACTTC
.	TRBV11-1	TRBJ2-1	TRBD1	CASSRDRGPENEQFF	TGTGCCAGCAGCCGGGACAGGGGGCCCGAAAATGAGCAGTTCTTC
few	TRBV6-5	TRBJ1-4	.	CASSSGNTGQTNEKLFF	TGTGCCAGCAGTTCGGGCAATACCGGACAGACTAATGAAAAACTGTTTTTT
few	TRBV9	TRBJ1-1	.	CASNRGLNTEAFF	TGTGCCAGCAATCGGGGGCTGAACACTGAAGCTTTCTTT
.	TRBV2	TRBJ2-1	TRBD2	CASSEWAGEKNNEQFF	TGTGCCAGCAGTGAATGGGCGGGGGAGAAAAACAATGAGCAGTTCTTC
.	TRBV25-1	TRBJ1-3	.	CASSAPPTDGNTIYF	TGTGCCAGCAGTGCCCCTCCGACAGATGGAAACACCATATATTTT
.	TRBV7-3	TRBJ2-2	TRBD1	CASSPGQGSGELFF	TGTGCCAGCAGCCCTGGACAGGGGTCCGGGGAGCTGTTTTTT
few	TRBV6-2/TRBV6-3	TRBJ2-1	TRBD2	CASNFGGGSDEQFF	TGTGCCAGCAACTTCGGCGGGGGAAGCGATGAGCAGTTCTTC
few	TRBV7-9	TRBJ1-4	.	CASSLDREGLFF	TGTGCCAGCAGCTTAGATCGAGAAGGGCTGTTTTTT
few	TRBV20-1	TRBJ2-5	.	CSAPRLVNETQYF	TGCAGTGCTCCCCGACTAGTAAATGAGACCCAGTACTTC
.	TRBV20-1	TRBJ2-1	TRBD2	CSAAPGLVQFF	TGCAGTGCGGCTCCGGGACTAGTGCAGTTCTTC
once	TRBV20-1	TRBJ2-5	.	CSAPARAIQETQYF	TGCAGTGCTCCCGCCCGGGCCATCCAAGAGACCCAGTACTTC
many	TRBV13	TRBJ2-3	TRBD2	CASSLELAGSTDTQYF	TGTGCCAGCAGCTTAGAACTAGCGGGTTCTACAGATACGCAGTATTTT